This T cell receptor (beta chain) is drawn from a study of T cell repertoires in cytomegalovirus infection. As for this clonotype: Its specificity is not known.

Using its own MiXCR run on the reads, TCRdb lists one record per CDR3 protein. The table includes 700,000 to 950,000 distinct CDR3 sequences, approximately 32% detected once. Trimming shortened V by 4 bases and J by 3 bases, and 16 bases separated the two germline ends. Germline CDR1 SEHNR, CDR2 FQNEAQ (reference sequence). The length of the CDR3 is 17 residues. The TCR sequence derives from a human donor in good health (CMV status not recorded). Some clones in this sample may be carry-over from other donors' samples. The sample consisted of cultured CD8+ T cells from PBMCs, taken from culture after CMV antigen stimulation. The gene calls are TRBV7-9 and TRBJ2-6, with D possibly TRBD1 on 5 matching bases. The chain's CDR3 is CASSSEWGPGGANVLTF. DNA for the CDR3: TGTGCCAGCAGCTCCGAATGGGGCCCAGGTGGGGCCAACGTCCTGACTTTC.